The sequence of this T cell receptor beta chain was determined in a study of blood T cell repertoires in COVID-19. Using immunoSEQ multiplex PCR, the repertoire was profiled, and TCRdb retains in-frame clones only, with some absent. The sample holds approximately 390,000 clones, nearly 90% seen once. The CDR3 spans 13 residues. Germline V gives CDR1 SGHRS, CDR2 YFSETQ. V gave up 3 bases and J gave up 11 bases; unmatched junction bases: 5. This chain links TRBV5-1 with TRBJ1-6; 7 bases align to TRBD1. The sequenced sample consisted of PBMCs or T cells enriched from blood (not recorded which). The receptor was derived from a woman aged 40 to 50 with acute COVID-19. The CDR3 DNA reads TGCGCCAGCAGCTCCGGGACAGAGACACCCCTCCACTTT. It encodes CASSSGTETPLHF.